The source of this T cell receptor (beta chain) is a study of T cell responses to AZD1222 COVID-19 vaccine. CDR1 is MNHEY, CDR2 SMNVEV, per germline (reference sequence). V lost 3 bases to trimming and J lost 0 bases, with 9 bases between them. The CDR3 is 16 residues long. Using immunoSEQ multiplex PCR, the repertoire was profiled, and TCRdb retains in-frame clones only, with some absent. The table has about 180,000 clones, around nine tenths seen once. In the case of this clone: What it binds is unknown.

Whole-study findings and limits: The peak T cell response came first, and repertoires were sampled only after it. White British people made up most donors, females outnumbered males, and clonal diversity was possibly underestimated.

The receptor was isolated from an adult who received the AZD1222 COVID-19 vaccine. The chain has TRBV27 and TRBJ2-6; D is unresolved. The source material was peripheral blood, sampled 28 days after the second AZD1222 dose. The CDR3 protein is CASSLGIGSGANVLTF. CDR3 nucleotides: TGTGCCAGCAGTTTGGGTATAGGCTCTGGGGCCAACGTCCTGACTTTC.